These 25 T cell receptor beta chains were all obtained from the same sample, sequenced in a study of neurological immune-mediated disorders (dated by TCRdb to about 2019). To prepare the library, 5' RACE was applied. Instrument on record: Illumina HiSeq 2500. Using fastp trimming at Q25 and MiXCR clonotype assembly, TCRdb reanalyzed the public sequencing data and kept in-frame beta chains. A single entry per CDR3 protein holds the most common genes and DNA from its merged rows. Across this sample there are tens of thousands of distinct CDR3 sequences, with approximately 11% seen only once. In total, the top ten clones hold about 10% of the sample. The sequenced sample consisted of PBMCs. The receptors derive from a woman aged 55-75 years with HTLV-1-associated myelopathy (HAM/TSP).

Concerning this clonotype: One end of the junction is discordant with germline, which a read error may explain. The CDR3 DNA follows: TGTGCCACCAGAAGAGGTGCGGGTCCCTACAATGAGCAGTTCTTC. Its translation: CATRRGAGPYNEQFF. The V gene is TRBV15, the J gene TRBJ2-1, with D possibly matching TRBD2 (5 bases). This CDR3 comprises 15 residues. Germline-derived CDR1 and CDR2 are LNHNV and YYDKDF (reference sequence).

This clonotype was seen many times. V gene TRBV20-1 combines with J gene TRBJ2-1; D perhaps matches TRBD2 (5 bases). The CDR3 sequence is 15 residues long. The germline gives CDR1 DFQATT, CDR2 SNEGSKA (reference sequence). The V end lost 6 bases, the J end lost 2 bases, and 17 bases lay between the germline ends. CDR3 sequence: CSARKRESAYNEQFF. The CDR3 DNA reads TGCAGTGCCAGAAAGAGGGAGTCAGCCTACAATGAGCAGTTCTTC.

The chain has TRBV5-1 and TRBJ2-7; a weak D match, TRBD2 (5 bases). The V end was cut by 0 bases, the J end by 13 bases, with 23 bases between. Germline V gene lookup returns CDR1 SGHRS and CDR2 YFSETQ. The CDR3 runs 15 residues. The CDR3 nucleotides are TGCGCCAGCAGCTTGGAGGCTGGAGGCAGCTACGAGTATTACTTC. Translating it yields CASSLEAGGSYEYYF.

This clonotype has ten or more counts. Here the CDR3 DNA reads TGCAGTGCCCATCAATCGGCGTGGATCACAGATACGCAGTATTTT. Translating it yields CSAHQSAWITDTQYF. The V gene is TRBV20-1, the J gene TRBJ2-3; D remains ambiguous. The CDR3 totals 15 residues. Germline lookup yields CDR1 DFQATT and CDR2 SNEGSKA (reference sequence). The germline V and J ends were trimmed by 6 bases and 2 bases, with 18 bases remaining between them.

This clonotype was counted at least ten times. V is TRBV19 and J is TRBJ2-3; 9 bases are shared with TRBD2. Germline V gene sequence: CDR1 LNHDA, CDR2 SQIVND (reference sequence). Losses at the gene ends were 3 bases for V and 2 bases for J; bases not matched to a gene: 6. This CDR3 has 16 residues. In nucleotides, the CDR3 is TGTGCCAGTAGTATCATCGCGGGAGGGCCCACAGATACGCAGTATTTT. It codes for CASSIIAGGPTDTQYF. The full variable domain, rest sourced from reference TRBV19 and TRBJ2-3, is DGGITQSPKYLFRKEGQNVTLSCEQNLNHDAMYWYRQDPGQGLRLIYYSQIVNDFQKGDIAEGYSVSREKKESFPLTVTSAQKNPTAFYLCASSIIAGGPTDTQYFGPGTRLTVL.

The chain couples TRBV5-1 to TRBJ2-7, with a tentative D call TRBD2 (5 bases). Germline values: CDR1 SGHRS, CDR2 YFSETQ. The CDR3 consists of 13 residues. Trimming took 3 bases from V and 6 from J, leaving 13 bases between them. The CDR3 protein is CASSWVPGVEQYF. CDR3 coding DNA: TGCGCCAGCAGCTGGGTCCCCGGGGTCGAGCAGTACTTC.

This clonotype is medium-sized (0.01 to 0.1%) within its sample. The chain joins TRBV7-2 to TRBJ1-6, with D possibly matching TRBD1 (6 bases). Trimming pared 5 bases from V and 7 bases from J, leaving 12 bases between. Germline lookup yields CDR1 SGHTA and CDR2 FQGNSA. The CDR3 consists of 14 residues. The DNA of the CDR3 is TGTGCCAGCAGCCGGACAGATGGGAATTCACCCCTCCACTTT. As protein: CASSRTDGNSPLHF.

This clonotype was seen once. One end of the junction does not line up with germline, which may come from a read error. The chain recombines TRBV7-2 with TRBJ2-7; 7 nucleotides align to TRBD2. CDR3 length equals 15 residues. Germline values: CDR1 SGHTA, CDR2 FQGNSA. The CDR3 bases are TGCGCCAGCAGCCAAGGTAGTAGCGGGTACTACGAGCAGTACTTC. Amino acid sequence: CASSQGSSGYYEQYF. Complete variable domain (other parts from reference TRBV7-2 and TRBJ2-7): GAGVSQSPSNKVTEKGKDVELRCDPISGHTALYWYRQSLGQGLEFLIYFQGNSAPDKSGLPSDRFSAERTGGSVSTLTIQRTQQEDSAVYLCASSQGSSGYYEQYFGPGTRLTVT.

This clonotype showed up many times. The chain employs TRBV20-1 and TRBJ2-7; the D is unclear. The CDR3 covers 11 residues. Looked up from germline, CDR1 is DFQATT and CDR2 is SNEGSKA (reference sequence). Trimming pared 6 bases from V and 6 bases from J, leaving 12 bases between. CDR3 sequence: CSAVRGPEQYF. The CDR3 bases are TGCAGTGCAGTTAGAGGACCCGAGCAGTACTTC.

Concerning this clonotype itself: A much larger clone lies a single base off, so this may be a read error. The chain has TRBV12-3 or TRBV12-4 and TRBJ1-2, with 10 bases aligning to TRBD1. The CDR3 sequence is 17 residues long. For the CDR3, the DNA is TGTGCCAGCAGCACCCGGGGACAGGGGATGGTGTCAGATGGCTACAACTTC. Amino acid sequence: CASSTRGQGMVSDGYNF.

CDR3 region: CASSLATSGSLGTDTQYF. The CDR3 region has the DNA TGTGCCAGCAGTTTGGCGACTAGCGGGAGCCTGGGCACAGATACGCAGTATTTT. The chain links TRBV12-3 or TRBV12-4 to TRBJ2-3; 12 nucleotides line up with TRBD2. The CDR3 loop spans 18 amino acids. Trimming at V came to 3 bases and at J to 1 base, leaving 8 bases not matched to a gene.

This clonotype was recorded many times. The DNA for the CDR3 is TGCAGTGCTAGAGAGAATAGGGGCTTGAATTCACCCCTCCACTTT. Translating it yields CSARENRGLNSPLHF. The rearrangement uses TRBV20-1 and TRBJ1-6; TRBD1 is a possible D gene (5 bases). Trimming removed 0 bases from V and 7 bases from J, with 13 bases in between. This CDR3 is 15 amino acids long. Germline CDR1 DFQATT, CDR2 SNEGSKA (reference sequence).

This clonotype was counted at least ten times. The rearrangement uses TRBV11-2 and TRBJ1-6; 7 bases align to TRBD1. Looked up from germline, CDR1 is SGHAT and CDR2 is FQNNGV. This CDR3 contains 16 residues. V lost 5 bases and J lost 6; bases outside the gene matches: 10. CDR3 coding DNA: TGTGCCAGCAGCCCCACATGGCAGGGGGGTAATTCACCCCTCCACTTT. It codes for CASSPTWQGGNSPLHF.

This clonotype was recorded at least ten times. The chain is built from TRBV10-3 and TRBJ1-2; D gene uncertain. The germline V gene encodes CDR1 ENHRY and CDR2 SYGVKD. V lost 6 bases and J lost 0, with 11 bases in between. The CDR3 extends over 14 amino acids. The CDR3 sequence: CAIRKDSSNYGYTF. The CDR3 nucleotides are TGTGCCATCAGGAAGGATTCTTCTAACTATGGCTACACCTTC.

This clonotype was observed many times. The chain links TRBV5-1 to TRBJ2-3; D might be TRBD2 (5 bases). The V and J ends lost 4 bases and 1 base respectively, with 13 bases between them. CDR3 length: 15 amino acids. CDR1 and CDR2 (germline): SGHRS, YFSETQ. The CDR3 DNA follows: TGCGCCAGCAGCCCCGGGATTAGCGGCACAGATACGCAGTATTTT. Protein product: CASSPGISGTDTQYF.

The V and J genes are TRBV6-1 and TRBJ2-3; D remains unclear. This CDR3 is built from 13 residues. CDR1 is MNHNS, CDR2 SASEGT, per germline. Trimming took 8 bases from V and 0 from J, leaving 9 bases between them. The CDR3: CASEDSSTDTQYF. The CDR3 DNA reads TGTGCCAGCGAAGATTCTAGCACAGATACGCAGTATTTT.

The V and J genes are TRBV7-2 and TRBJ1-3; TRBD1 matches at 10 bases. Unmatched junction bases numbered 21, after V lost 5 bases and J lost 5 bases. Germline CDR1 reads SGHTA; CDR2 reads FQGNSA. This CDR3 is 20 amino acids long. The chain's CDR3 is CASSPNSRDRGGGFRNTIYF. The CDR3, as DNA: TGTGCCAGCAGCCCCAACAGCCGGGACAGGGGTGGAGGATTTAGAAACACCATATATTTT.

About this clonotype itself: In this CDR3 the conserved last residue, phenylalanine or tryptophan, is missing, so a read error is likely. The chain has TRBV5-1 and TRBJ2-7, with 8 nucleotides matching TRBD1. CDR3 size: 14 residues. Germline CDR1 and CDR2: SGHRS and YFSETQ. The V gene end was trimmed by 3 bases and the J gene end by 4 bases; junction bases not matched to a gene: 6. In DNA, the CDR3 is TGCGCCAGCAGCTCGGCAGACAGGGGTTACGAGCAGTACCTC. This translates into CASSSADRGYEQYL.

This clonotype came up many times. The chain employs TRBV20-1 and TRBJ2-1; 7 bases line up with TRBD2. Germline V gives CDR1 DFQATT, CDR2 SNEGSKA (reference sequence). Trimming cost V 3 bases and J 6 bases; bases outside gene matches: 5. The CDR3 has 13 amino acids. This CDR3 is CSASRAGSNEQFF. As DNA, the CDR3 is TGCAGTGCTAGTCGAGCGGGGTCCAATGAGCAGTTCTTC.

This clonotype was picked up many times. CDR3 nucleotides: TGCGCCAGCAGCCGAATTGGACGGGGTAACCAAGAGACCCAGTACTTC. Translation gives CASSRIGRGNQETQYF. The rearrangement joins TRBV4-1 to TRBJ2-5; D perhaps matches TRBD2 (5 bases). Germline V gene data show CDR1 as MGHRA and CDR2 as YSYEKL. The germline V and J ends were trimmed by 4 bases and 0 bases, with 15 bases remaining between them. The CDR3 runs to 16 residues.

This clonotype came up many times. The rearrangement joins TRBV5-1 to TRBJ2-1; D might be TRBD1 (5 bases). The CDR3 consists of 16 residues. Trimming removed 7 bases from V and 3 bases from J, with 20 bases in between. Germline CDR1 and CDR2: SGHRS and YFSETQ. The CDR3 region is CASYSGRGSDYNEQFF. The CDR3 DNA reads as TGCGCCAGCTATTCGGGTAGGGGCTCGGACTACAATGAGCAGTTCTTC.

The table lists this clonotype with many counts. The gene calls are TRBV7-3 and TRBJ2-1, with D perhaps TRBD1 (6 bases). Trimming stripped 4 bases from V and 10 bases from J, with 11 bases between. The CDR3 loop spans 12 amino acids. CDR1 is SGHTA and CDR2 is FQGTGA in the germline V gene. The CDR3, as DNA: TGTGCCAGCAGCTCAACCGGGACAGAGCAGTTCTTC. Amino acids: CASSSTGTEQFF. The full variable domain, its missing parts supplied by reference TRBV7-3 and TRBJ2-1, is GAGVSQTPSNKVTEKGKYVELRCDPISGHTALYWYRQSLGQGPEFLIYFQGTGAADDSGLPNDRFFAVRPEGSVSTLKIQRTERGDSAVYLCASSSTGTEQFFGPGTRLTVL.

This clonotype was recorded at least ten times. The rearrangement uses TRBV12-3 or TRBV12-4 and TRBJ2-7, with D possibly matching TRBD2 (6 bases). Trimming stripped 2 bases from V and 6 bases from J, with 11 bases between. CDR3 length: 13 residues. The CDR3 loop reads CASSLLLASEQYF. The DNA of the CDR3 is TGTGCCAGCAGTTTACTACTAGCATCCGAGCAGTACTTC.

In its sample, this clonotype was seen a few times. This chain connects TRBV20-1 to TRBJ1-2; TRBD1 might be the D (6 bases). Trimming stripped 3 bases from V and 11 bases from J, with 13 bases between. The CDR3 consists of 11 residues. Per germline, CDR1 DFQATT and CDR2 SNEGSKA (reference sequence). The chain's CDR3 is CSASGGTLYTF. CDR3 sequence (DNA): TGCAGTGCTAGTGGGGGGACACTTTACACCTTC.

The sample holds many counts of this clonotype. This rearrangement joins TRBV11-2 to TRBJ1-2; D is undetermined. The CDR3 extends over 12 amino acids. Germline CDR1 reads SGHAT; CDR2 reads FQNNGV. Trimming took 8 bases from V and 5 from J, leaving 12 bases between them. CDR3: CASSWLLYGYTF. In DNA form, the CDR3 reads TGTGCCAGCTCGTGGCTTCTATATGGCTACACCTTC.